This TCR beta chain came from a study of cytomegalovirus exposure and HLA in healthy donors. Study conclusions and caveats: When presence/absence was analysed, sequencing depth was taken to be roughly uniform across donors.

Regarding this clone: Its antigen is undetermined.

CDR1 and CDR2 (germline): SGDLS, YYNGEE. The J segment lost 5 bases and the V segment lost 4 bases, leaving 3 bases of the junction unmatched. The CDR3 totals 13 residues. The PCR ran on 60 Vbeta and 13 Jbeta primers. TCRdb's table, derived via immunoSEQ multiplex PCR, lists solely in-frame clones and lacks some. Of under 150,000 clones in the sample, 82% were seen once. The clonotype was recovered from a male donor in good health and CMV-seronegative. J is TRBJ2-4 and V is TRBV9; 7 positions match TRBD1. The sample was PBMCs. The CDR3 protein is CASSLDRENIQYF. The CDR3 DNA reads as TGTGCCAGCAGCCTCGACAGGGAAAACATTCAGTACTTC.